The following is a T cell receptor beta chain sequence with its context. These data are taken from a study of cytomegalovirus exposure and HLA in healthy donors. As for the study in general: In a previous analysis, nearly 120 million unique TCR beta sequences were found from 150 million to 200 million T cells.

Germline V gene data show CDR1 as SNHLY and CDR2 as FYNNEI. The CDR3 is made up of 16 amino acids. V shed 6 bases, J shed 3 bases, and the junction held 11 bases outside the gene matches. PCR employed 60 Vbeta and 13 Jbeta primers. Profiling relied on immunoSEQ multiplex PCR, and the TCRdb table lists in-frame clones only, not all of them. The sample contains 100,000 to 150,000 clones, approximately 74% of which appear only once. The TCR was taken from a man between 35 and 55 years old in good health and CMV-seropositive. This sequence joins TRBV2 and TRBJ1-5; 7 nucleotides agree with TRBD1. Material for sequencing was PBMCs. DNA of the CDR3: TGTGCCAGCAGGGTGAGAGGGGGCGGTAACAATCAGCCCCAGCATTTT. It yields the protein CASRVRGGGNNQPQHF.